This TCR beta chain was documented in a study of cytomegalovirus exposure and HLA in healthy donors. Germline V gene lookup returns CDR1 GTSNPN and CDR2 SVGIG (reference sequence). The CDR3 runs to 14 residues. Trimming removed 7 bases at V and 7 bases at J, with 17 bases between. PCR amplification relied on 60 Vbeta primers (plus 13 Jbeta primers). Per the original data handling: Later analysis identified tens of millions of unique TCR beta chains, about 10 million shared. Generated by immunoSEQ multiplex PCR, the TCRdb table keeps only in-frame clones and is missing some. D and trimming come from the DNA, and the V and J calls and clone size come from that table. The data hold tens of thousands of clones, with approximately 65% observed a single time.

The V and J genes are TRBV30 and TRBJ1-6; D is unresolved. The source of this sequence is a man between 25 and 39 years old in good health and CMV-seronegative. Sequenced material: PBMCs. The CDR3 nucleotides are TGTGCCTCCAAACTTTACAGAGAAAATTCACCCCTCCACTTT. Its protein is CASKLYRENSPLHF.